This record concerns one T cell receptor (beta chain) sequence. Its antigen is not known. Participating donors were healthy, HIV-negative adults free of recent acute infections or vaccinations. Donors comprised only Caucasian adults living in Nashville, Tennessee. Sequencing was performed with immunoSEQ multiplex PCR; in TCRdb, only in-frame clones are kept and a portion is missing. The profile shows around 2.5 million clones, roughly 93% of them singletons. There are 13 residues in the CDR3. Germline V lookup: CDR1 SGHRS, CDR2 YFSETQ. With 0 bases removed from V and 7 bases from J, the gap between germline ends came to 10 bases. The data were obtained in a study of shared clonotypes between healthy human individuals. Study as a whole: For every donor, three CD4 naive, three CD4 memory, two CD8 naive and one CD8 memory plates were used.

General study findings and limits: Limitation of the genetic and exposure-history diversity represented came from the few donors.

The TCR sequence derives from a young man in good health. Some clones in this sample may be carry-over from other donors' samples. The specimen sequenced was naive CD4+ T cells from PBMCs. The subset: CD45RA+ positively selected. This chain joins TRBV5-1 and TRBJ1-2; D possibly corresponds to TRBD1 (5 bases). CDR3 residues: CASSLAGDLGYTF. Here the CDR3 DNA reads TGCGCCAGCAGCTTGGCCGGGGACCTTGGCTACACCTTC.